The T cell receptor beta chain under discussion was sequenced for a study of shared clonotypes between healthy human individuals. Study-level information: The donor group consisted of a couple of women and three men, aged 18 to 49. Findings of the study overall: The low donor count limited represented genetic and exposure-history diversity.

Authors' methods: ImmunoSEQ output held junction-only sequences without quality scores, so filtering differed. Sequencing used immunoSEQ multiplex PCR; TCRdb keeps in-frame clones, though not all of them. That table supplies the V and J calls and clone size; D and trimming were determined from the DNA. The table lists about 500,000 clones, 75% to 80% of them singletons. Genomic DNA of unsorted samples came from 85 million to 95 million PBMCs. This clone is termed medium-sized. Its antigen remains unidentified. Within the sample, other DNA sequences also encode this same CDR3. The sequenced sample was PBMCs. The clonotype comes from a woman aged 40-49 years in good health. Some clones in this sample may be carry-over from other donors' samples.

As DNA, the CDR3 is TGTGCCAGCAGCTTAGAGGGAAACACCATATATTTT. Protein: CASSLEGNTIYF. The chain recombines TRBV7-6 with TRBJ1-3; no clear D gene. V lost 1 base to trimming and J lost 4 bases, with 2 bases between them. CDR1 and CDR2 (germline): SGHVS, FNYEAQ. The CDR3 length is 12 residues.